The rows below give T cell receptor beta chains drawn from one sample of a study of PD-1 blockade in mismatch repair-deficient tumors. The repertoire was sequenced with immunoSEQ multiplex PCR; TCRdb's copy has only in-frame clones and lacks some. The table includes roughly 84,000 clones, approximately 84% detected once. The sequencing here drew on peripheral blood, taken 12 weeks after starting pembrolizumab. The receptor set was obtained from an adult with mismatch repair-deficient cancer. Each CDR3 is given with its conserved first and last residue. A D gene is named only where the DNA matches it firmly. Rows give clone size only sometimes, using once, few, many, or a class for an expanded clone.

-,-,TRBV5-4,TRBJ1-3,TGTGCCAGCAGCTCCTTCAGGGGCTCTGGAAACACCATATATTTT,CASSSFRGSGNTIYF
-,TRBD1,TRBV5-1,TRBJ1-4,TGCGCCAGCAGCTTTGGACAGGGGGCCACTAATGAAAAACTGTTTTTT,CASSFGQGATNEKLFF
-,-,TRBV21-1,TRBJ2-7,TGTGCCAGCAGCCCGCTAGGACTAGCGGGGCCGGGCGAGCAGTACTTC,CASSPLGLAGPGEQYF
-,-,TRBV20-1,TRBJ1-1,TGCAGTGCTAGTCGGGTTGAAGCTTTCTTT,CSASRVEAFF
once,TRBD2,TRBV6-5,TRBJ2-2,TGTGCCAGCCCCTCGGGAGGGGCACCGCACCGGGGAGCTGTTTTT,CASPSGGAPHRGAVF
-,TRBD1,TRBV2,TRBJ2-7,TGTGCCAGCAGCCTGGGACAGAGCTCCTACGAGCAGTACTTC,CASSLGQSSYEQYF
-,-,TRBV5-1,TRBJ2-2,TGCGCCAGCAGCTTGGTTGGGGGTGCGAGCGGGGAGCTGTTTTTT,CASSLVGGASGELFF
-,-,TRBV5-5,TRBJ2-3,TGTGCCAGCGACCCCGCCACCGGCACAGATACGCAGTATTTT,CASDPATGTDTQYF
-,-,TRBV29-1,TRBJ2-2,TGCAGCGTTGGTCTAGGGGGAGTCGGGGAGCTGTTTTTT,CSVGLGGVGELFF
-,-,TRBV6-5,TRBJ2-5,TGTGCCAGCAGAAGACCGGGACACTCCAAAGAGACCCAGTACTTC,CASRRPGHSKETQYF
-,-,TRBV27,TRBJ1-2,TGTGCCAGCAGTTTAGAGTATTCTAACTATGGCTACACCTTC,CASSLEYSNYGYTF
once,-,TRBV5-4,TRBJ1-1,TGTGCCAGCAGCTTGCCCCGGGCCTCAGGGGACACTGAAGCTTTCTTT,CASSLPRASGDTEAFF
-,-,TRBV5-4,TRBJ2-5,TGTGCCAGCAGCTTGGGATCCTTGCCGGAGACCCAGTACTTC,CASSLGSLPETQYF
-,-,TRBV6-5,TRBJ1-5,TGTGCCAGCAGTTGGGGTCTCAATCAGCCCCAGCATTTT,CASSWGLNQPQHF
few,-,TRBV27,TRBJ1-5,TGTGCCAGCAGTTCGGGGACCCCAGACACGGGCCAGCCCCAGCATTTT,CASSSGTPDTGQPQHF
-,-,TRBV28,TRBJ2-5,TGTGCCAGCAGCCCTGGGCGGATTGGGAGGACCCAGTACTTC,CASSPGRIGRTQYF
-,TRBD2,TRBV5-5,TRBJ2-7,TGTGCCAGCAGCCCCCCAGCGGGAGCGCCCTACGAGCAGTACTTC,CASSPPAGAPYEQYF
-,TRBD2,TRBV18,TRBJ2-5,TGTGCCAGCTCACCGACTAGCGGGAAGGGAGAGACCCAGTACTTC,CASSPTSGKGETQYF
-,TRBD1,TRBV5-6,TRBJ2-5,TGTGCCAGCAGACACTGGCTGGGGACAGGCGGTACGACCCAGTACTTC,CASRHWLGTGGTTQYF
-,-,TRBV19,TRBJ2-6,TGTGCCAGTAGTATAGTGGAGGGTGGGGTCTCTGGGGCCAACGTCCTGACTTTC,CASSIVEGGVSGANVLTF
-,-,TRBV9,TRBJ2-5,TGTGCCAGCAGCGTACCTGGACTGCAAGAGACCCAGTACTTC,CASSVPGLQETQYF
-,-,TRBV20-1,TRBJ2-3,TGCAGTGGGTTGTTCACAGATACGCAGTATTTT,CSGLFTDTQYF
-,-,TRBV5-1,TRBJ1-5,TGCGCCAGCAGCTTGATCGGGGGGGTTAATCAGCCCCAGCATTTT,CASSLIGGVNQPQHF
-,-,TRBV14,TRBJ2-1,TGTGCCAGCAGTCCATTAGATGAGCAGTTCTTC,CASSPLDEQFF
-,TRBD1,TRBV12-5,TRBJ2-2,TGTGCTAGTGGTTTGATACAGGGGGCTAACACCGGGGAGCTGTTTTTT,CASGLIQGANTGELFF
-,-,TRBV19,TRBJ2-1,TGTGCCATCCGCGGAGCTTACAATGAGCAGTTCTTC,CAIRGAYNEQFF
-,TRBD2,TRBV27,TRBJ2-7,TGTGCCAGCAGTTTAAGCGGGAGGGCCGTCTACGAGCAGTACTTC,CASSLSGRAVYEQYF
once,TRBD1,TRBV28,TRBJ1-2,TGTGCCAGCAGATACGTAAGGGACAGTTCCGGCTACACCTTC,CASRYVRDSSGYTF
-,-,TRBV6-1,TRBJ2-7,TGTGCCAGCAGTGTAGCCCAGGGGAGCTCCTACGAGCAGTACTTC,CASSVAQGSSYEQYF
-,-,TRBV5-1,TRBJ1-2,TGCGCCAGCAGCACGACAGGAACTCCCATCTATGGCTACACCTTC,CASSTTGTPIYGYTF
-,-,TRBV12-5,TRBJ2-1,TGTGCTAGTGGTTTCCCAAGCAATGAGCAGTTCTTC,CASGFPSNEQFF
-,-,TRBV5-4,TRBJ2-1,TGTGCCAGCAGTTTGGGCGGGAACAACAATGAGCAGTTCTTC,CASSLGGNNNEQFF
-,-,TRBV2,TRBJ2-7,TGTGCCAGCAACGGCTACGAGCAGTACTTC,CASNGYEQYF
-,-,TRBV14,TRBJ2-3,TGTGCCAGCAGCCACCAGCGGGTAGCTAGCACAGATACGCAGTATTTT,CASSHQRVASTDTQYF
-,TRBD2,TRBV19,TRBJ2-1,TGTGCCAGTAGTATTTGGGCGGGAGCCCACAATGAGCAGTTCTTC,CASSIWAGAHNEQFF
few,TRBD1,TRBV2,TRBJ1-5,TGTGCCAGCAGTGCCCAGGACAGGGTTCTAGAGCCCCAGCATTTT,CASSAQDRVLEPQHF
-,TRBD2,TRBV5-5,TRBJ2-7,TGTGCCAGCAGCCCCGGAGCGGGAGGAGGAGACGAGCAGTACTTC,CASSPGAGGGDEQYF
-,TRBD1,TRBV19,TRBJ1-5,TGTGCCAGTAGTAGCTATCTCGACAGGGGTGGCAATCAGCCCCAGCATTTT,CASSSYLDRGGNQPQHF
-,-,TRBV18,TRBJ2-3,TGTGCCAGCTCACCACTCTGGGGAAGCACAGATACGCAGTATTTT,CASSPLWGSTDTQYF
-,TRBD1,TRBV11-2,TRBJ2-2,TGTGCCAGCAGCCCGGACAGGACGAACACCGGGGAGCTGTTTTTT,CASSPDRTNTGELFF
-,TRBD1,TRBV29-1,TRBJ2-1,TGCAGCGTTGCGACAGGGGGCCATGATGAGCAGTTCTTC,CSVATGGHDEQFF
-,TRBD2,TRBV28,TRBJ2-7,TGTGCCAGCAGTTCTCCTAGCGGGAGTGGCAACGAGCAGTACTTC,CASSSPSGSGNEQYF
-,-,TRBV2,TRBJ2-3,TGTGCCAGCTGTACTGGGGGCACCCAGGATACGCAGTATTTT,CASCTGGTQDTQYF
-,-,TRBV5-4,TRBJ2-7,TGTGCCAGCAGCTTCGATCGGGGCGAGCAGTACTTC,CASSFDRGEQYF